The T cell receptor (beta chain) described here comes from a study of OX40 agonist ivuxolimab in advanced cancers. Study details: Ivuxolimab was delivered to patients intravenously every 2 weeks at doses spanning 0.01 to 10 mg/kg. Treatment received earlier with anti-PD-1, anti-PD-L1 or anti-CTLA-4 agents was allowed, and 40% had some.

As concerns this clone: Its antigen is as yet unknown.

Study-wide results and limits: Clonal expansion by week 6 occurred in CD4+ and CD8+ blood T cells (at 0.1 to 3.0 mg/kg).

Repertoires were generated with immunoSEQ multiplex PCR, while TCRdb's copy carries only in-frame clones and drops some. Among about 54,000 clones listed, approximately 80% were seen once. The starting material was CD4+ or CD8+ T cells sorted from blood, obtained in a trial of the OX40 agonist ivuxolimab. This TCR came from an adult with an advanced solid tumor such as melanoma, head and neck, liver or kidney cancer.

As DNA, the CDR3 is TGTGCCAGCAGCCGAGGGATAGCCTATGGCTACACCTTC. Its protein is CASSRGIAYGYTF. This chain joins TRBV11-1 and TRBJ1-2; no firm D call. There are 13 residues in the CDR3. In germline, CDR1 is SGHAT, CDR2 FQDESV (reference sequence). Trimming took off 5 bases at V and 4 bases at J, with 11 bases between the two ends. Using reference TRBV11-1 and TRBJ1-2 for the parts outside the CDR3, the full variable domain is EAEVAQSPRYKITEKSQAVAFWCDPISGHATLYWYRQILGQGPELLVQFQDESVVDDSQLPKDRFSAERLKGVDSTLKIQPAELGDSAMYLCASSRGIAYGYTFGSGTRLTVV.